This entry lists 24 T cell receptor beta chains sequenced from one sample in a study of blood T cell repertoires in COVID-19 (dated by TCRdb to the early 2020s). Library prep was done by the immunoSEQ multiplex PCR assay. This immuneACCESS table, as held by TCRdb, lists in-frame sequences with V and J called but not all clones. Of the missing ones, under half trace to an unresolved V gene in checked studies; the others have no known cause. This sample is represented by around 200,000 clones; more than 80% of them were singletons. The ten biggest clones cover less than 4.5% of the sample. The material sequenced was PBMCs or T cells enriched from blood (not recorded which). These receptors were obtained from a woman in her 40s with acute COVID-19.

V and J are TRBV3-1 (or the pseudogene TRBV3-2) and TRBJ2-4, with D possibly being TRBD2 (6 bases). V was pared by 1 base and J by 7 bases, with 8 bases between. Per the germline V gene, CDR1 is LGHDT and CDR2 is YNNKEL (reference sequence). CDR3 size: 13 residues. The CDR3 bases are TGTGCCAGCAGCCAAGCGGGGGAGAACATTCAGTACTTC. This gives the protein CASSQAGENIQYF.

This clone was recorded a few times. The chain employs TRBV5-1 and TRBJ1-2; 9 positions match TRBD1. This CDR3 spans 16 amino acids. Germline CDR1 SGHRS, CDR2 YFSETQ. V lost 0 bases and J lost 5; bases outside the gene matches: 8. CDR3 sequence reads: CASSLDGTGYLYGYTF. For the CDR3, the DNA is TGCGCCAGCAGCTTGGATGGGACAGGGTATCTGTATGGCTACACCTTC. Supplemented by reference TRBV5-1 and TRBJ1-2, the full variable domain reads KAGVTQTPRYLIKTRGQQVTLSCSPISGHRSVSWYQQTPGQGLQFLFEYFSETQRNKGNFPGRFSGRQFSNSRSEMNVSTLELGDSALYLCASSLDGTGYLYGYTFGSGTRLTVV.

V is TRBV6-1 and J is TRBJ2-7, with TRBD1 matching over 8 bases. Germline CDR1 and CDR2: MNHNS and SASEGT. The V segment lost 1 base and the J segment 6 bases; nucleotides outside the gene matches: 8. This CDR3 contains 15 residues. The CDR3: CASSEGAGGHFEQYV. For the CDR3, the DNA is TGTGCCAGCAGTGAAGGGGCAGGGGGCCATTTCGAGCAGTACGTC.

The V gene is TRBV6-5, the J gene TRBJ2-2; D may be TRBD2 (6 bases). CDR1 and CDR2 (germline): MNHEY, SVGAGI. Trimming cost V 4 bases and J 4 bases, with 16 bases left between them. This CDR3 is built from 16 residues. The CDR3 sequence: CASSLRGASGTGELFF. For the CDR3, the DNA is TGTGCCAGCAGTTTGCGCGGGGCTTCGGGCACCGGGGAGCTGTTTTTT.

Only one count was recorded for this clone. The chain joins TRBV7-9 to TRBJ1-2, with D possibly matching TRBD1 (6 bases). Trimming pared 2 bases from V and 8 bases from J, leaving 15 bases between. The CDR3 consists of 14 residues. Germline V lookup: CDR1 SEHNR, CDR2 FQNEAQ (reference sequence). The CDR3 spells CASSLLAQGTGYTF. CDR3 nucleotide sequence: TGTGCCAGCAGCTTATTGGCACAGGGTACGGGCTACACCTTC.

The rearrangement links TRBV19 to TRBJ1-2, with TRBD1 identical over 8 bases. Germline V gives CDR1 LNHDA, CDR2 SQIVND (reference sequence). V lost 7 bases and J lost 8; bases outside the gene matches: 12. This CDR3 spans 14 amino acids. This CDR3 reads CASNDGTGPRGYTF. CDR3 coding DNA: TGTGCCAGTAATGACGGGACAGGCCCTAGAGGCTACACCTTC.

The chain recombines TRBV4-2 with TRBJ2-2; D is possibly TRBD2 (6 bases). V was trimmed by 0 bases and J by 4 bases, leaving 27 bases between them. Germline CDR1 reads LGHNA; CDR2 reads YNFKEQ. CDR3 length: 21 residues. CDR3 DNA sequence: TGTGCCAGCAGCCAAGATCGGGGAGGAGTAGCTAATCCTCTCGGCACCGGGGAGCTGTTTTTT. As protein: CASSQDRGGVANPLGTGELFF.

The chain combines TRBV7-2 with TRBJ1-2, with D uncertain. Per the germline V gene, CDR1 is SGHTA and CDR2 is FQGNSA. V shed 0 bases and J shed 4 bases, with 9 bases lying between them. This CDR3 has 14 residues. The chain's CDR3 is CASSLAEGVYGYTF. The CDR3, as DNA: TGTGCCAGCAGCTTAGCGGAGGGAGTCTATGGCTACACCTTC.

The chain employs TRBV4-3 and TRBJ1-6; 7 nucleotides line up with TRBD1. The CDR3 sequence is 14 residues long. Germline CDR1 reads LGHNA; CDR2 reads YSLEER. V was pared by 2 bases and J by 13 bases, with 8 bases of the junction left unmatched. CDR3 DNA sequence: TGCGCCAGCAGCCAAAGGACAGGATTTGCCCCCCTCCACTTT. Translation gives CASSQRTGFAPLHF.

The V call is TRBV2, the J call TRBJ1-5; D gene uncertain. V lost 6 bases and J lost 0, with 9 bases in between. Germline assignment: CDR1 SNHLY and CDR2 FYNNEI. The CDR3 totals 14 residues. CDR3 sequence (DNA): TGTGCCAGCAGCCAAGGGAGTAGCAATCAGCCCCAGCATTTT. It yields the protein CASSQGSSNQPQHF. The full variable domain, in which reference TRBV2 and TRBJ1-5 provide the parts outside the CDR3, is EPEVTQTPSHQVTQMGQEVILRCVPISNHLYFYWYRQILGQKVEFLVSFYNNEISEKSEIFDDQFSVERPDGSNFTLKIRSTKLEDSAMYFCASSQGSSNQPQHFGDGTRLSIL.

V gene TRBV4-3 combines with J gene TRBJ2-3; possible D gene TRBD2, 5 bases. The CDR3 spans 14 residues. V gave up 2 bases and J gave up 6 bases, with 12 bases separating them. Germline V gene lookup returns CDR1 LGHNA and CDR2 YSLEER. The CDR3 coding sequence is TGCGCCAGCAGCCAACGTACCCGCGGGGATACGCAGTATTTT. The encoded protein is CASSQRTRGDTQYF.

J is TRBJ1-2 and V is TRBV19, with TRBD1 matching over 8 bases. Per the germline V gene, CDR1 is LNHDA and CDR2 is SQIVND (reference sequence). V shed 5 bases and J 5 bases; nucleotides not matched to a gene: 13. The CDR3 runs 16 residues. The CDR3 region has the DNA TGTGCCAGTAGTGCCTCCCCTGGGGGGACAGGTTATGGCTACACCTTC. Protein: CASSASPGGTGYGYTF.

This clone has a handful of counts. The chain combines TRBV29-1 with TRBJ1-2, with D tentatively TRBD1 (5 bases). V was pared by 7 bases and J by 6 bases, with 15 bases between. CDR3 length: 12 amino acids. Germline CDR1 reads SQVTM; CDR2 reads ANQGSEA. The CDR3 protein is CSAKAGSNGYTF. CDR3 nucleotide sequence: TGCAGCGCGAAAGCAGGGTCCAATGGCTACACCTTC.

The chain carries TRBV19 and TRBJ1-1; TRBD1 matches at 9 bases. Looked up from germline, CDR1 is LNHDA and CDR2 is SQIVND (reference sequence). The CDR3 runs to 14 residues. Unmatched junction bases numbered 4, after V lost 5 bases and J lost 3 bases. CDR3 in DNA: TGTGCCAGTAGTGGGGGACAGGGTGACACTGAAGCTTTCTTT. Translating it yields CASSGGQGDTEAFF.

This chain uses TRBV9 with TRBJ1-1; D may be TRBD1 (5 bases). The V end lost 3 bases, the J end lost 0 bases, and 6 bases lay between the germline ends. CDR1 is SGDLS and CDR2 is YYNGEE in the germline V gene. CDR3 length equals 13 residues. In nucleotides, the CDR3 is TGTGCCAGCAGCGGACAGATGAACACTGAAGCTTTCTTT. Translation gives CASSGQMNTEAFF.

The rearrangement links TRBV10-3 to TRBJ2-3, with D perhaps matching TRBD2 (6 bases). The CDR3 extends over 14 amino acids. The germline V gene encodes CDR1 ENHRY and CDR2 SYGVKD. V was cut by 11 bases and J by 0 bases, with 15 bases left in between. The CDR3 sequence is CAAAGGTSTDTQYF. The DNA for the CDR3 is TGTGCCGCCGCAGGCGGGACTAGCACAGATACGCAGTATTTT.

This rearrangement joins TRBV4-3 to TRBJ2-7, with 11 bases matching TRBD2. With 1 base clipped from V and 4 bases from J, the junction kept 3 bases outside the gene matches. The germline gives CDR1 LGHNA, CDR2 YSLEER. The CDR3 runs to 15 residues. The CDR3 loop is CASSQATSGGYEQYF. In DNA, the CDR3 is TGCGCCAGCAGCCAAGCAACTAGCGGGGGTTACGAGCAGTACTTC.

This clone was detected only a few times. CDR3 region: CASSTRGAGANVLTF. CDR3 sequence (DNA): TGTGCCAGTAGCACGCGGGGGGCTGGGGCCAACGTCCTGACTTTC. The V call is TRBV9, the J call TRBJ2-6; 8 bases are shared with TRBD2. J was trimmed by 2 bases and V by 8 bases; bases with no gene match: 6. Germline CDR1 and CDR2: SGDLS and YYNGEE. This CDR3 contains 15 residues.

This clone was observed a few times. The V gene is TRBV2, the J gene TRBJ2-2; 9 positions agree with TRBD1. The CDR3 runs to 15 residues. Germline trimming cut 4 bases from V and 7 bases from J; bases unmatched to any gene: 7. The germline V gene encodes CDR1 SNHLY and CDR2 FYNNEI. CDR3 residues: CASSADRGHGGELFF. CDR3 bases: TGTGCCAGCAGTGCGGACAGGGGACATGGCGGGGAGCTGTTTTTT.

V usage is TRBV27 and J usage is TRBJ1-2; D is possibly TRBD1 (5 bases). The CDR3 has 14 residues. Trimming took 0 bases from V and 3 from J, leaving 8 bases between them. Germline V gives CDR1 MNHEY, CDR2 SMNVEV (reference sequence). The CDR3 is CASSLSRQYYGYTF. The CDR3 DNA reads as TGTGCCAGCAGTTTATCGAGACAGTACTATGGCTACACCTTC.

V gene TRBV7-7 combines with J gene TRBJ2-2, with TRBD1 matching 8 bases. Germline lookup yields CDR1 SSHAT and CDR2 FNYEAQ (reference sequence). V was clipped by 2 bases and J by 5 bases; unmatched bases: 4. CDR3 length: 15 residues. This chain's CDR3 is CASSLTRGRTGELFF. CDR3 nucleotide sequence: TGTGCCAGCAGCTTAACCAGGGGGCGAACCGGGGAGCTGTTTTTT.

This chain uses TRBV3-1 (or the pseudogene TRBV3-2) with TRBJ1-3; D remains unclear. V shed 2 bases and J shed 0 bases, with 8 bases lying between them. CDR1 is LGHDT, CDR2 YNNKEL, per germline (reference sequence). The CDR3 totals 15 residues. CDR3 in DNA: TGTGCCAGCAGCCAATGGAGCAGCTCTGGAAACACCATATATTTT. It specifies CASSQWSSSGNTIYF.

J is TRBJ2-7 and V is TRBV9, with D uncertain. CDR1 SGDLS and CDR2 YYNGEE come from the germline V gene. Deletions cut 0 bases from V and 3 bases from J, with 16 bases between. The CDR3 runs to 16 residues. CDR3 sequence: CASSVAAGTRHYEQYF. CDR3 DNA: TGTGCCAGCAGCGTAGCTGCCGGAACACGACACTACGAGCAGTACTTC.

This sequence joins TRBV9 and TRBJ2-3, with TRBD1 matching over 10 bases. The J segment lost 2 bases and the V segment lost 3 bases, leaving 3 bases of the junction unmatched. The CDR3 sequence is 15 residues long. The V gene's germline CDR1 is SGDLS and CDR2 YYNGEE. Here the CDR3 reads CASSETGGITDTQYF. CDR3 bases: TGTGCCAGCAGCGAGACAGGGGGCATCACAGATACGCAGTATTTT. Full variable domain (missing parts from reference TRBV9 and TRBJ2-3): DSGVTQTPKHLITATGQRVTLRCSPRSGDLSVYWYQQSLDQGLQFLIQYYNGEERAKGNILERFSAQQFPDLHSELNLSSLELGDSALYFCASSETGGITDTQYFGPGTRLTVL.